This is a list of T cell receptor beta chains from one sample in a study of blood T cells in healthy people across ages. TCRdb called the 5' RACE reads again in MiXCR, with one record for every CDR3 protein. The table lists some 1.5 million distinct CDR3 sequences, under 30% of them singletons. The sequenced sample was blood. The receptors stem from a woman aged 25-40 years in good health. The CDR3 runs from the conserved cysteine through the conserved F or W. The D gene is left open where the match is weak. Expanded clones are given a class, and other clones once, few, many or no size at all.

size	V	D	J	DNA	CDR3
.	TRBV25-1	TRBD1	TRBJ2-7	TGTGCCAGCAGTGCGACCGGGACAGGGCTCTACGAGCAGTACTTC	CASSATGTGLYEQYF
few	TRBV7-8	TRBD1	TRBJ2-3	TGTGCCAGCAGTCCCCAAGGGGGCCTAGTCACAGATACGCAGTATTTT	CASSPQGGLVTDTQYF
.	TRBV5-6	TRBD2	TRBJ2-1	TGTGCCAGCAGGAGGTGGGGGGGCTACAATGAGCAGTTCTTC	CASRRWGGYNEQFF
few	TRBV20-1	.	TRBJ2-1	TGCAGTGCTAGTGCGGGGGCCCAGTACAATGAGCAGTTCTTC	CSASAGAQYNEQFF
.	TRBV4-1	TRBD2	TRBJ2-1	TGCGCCAGCAGCCAAGAAGGGAGCGGGGGGGCCCAGTTCTTC	CASSQEGSGGAQFF
many	TRBV18	.	TRBJ2-3	TGTGCCAGCTCACCACCTTCCCCAGATACGCAGTATTTT	CASSPPSPDTQYF
few	TRBV5-1	.	TRBJ2-1	TGCGCCAGCAGCTTGACCAATCCTAGTGGGAATGAGCAGTTCTTC	CASSLTNPSGNEQFF
.	TRBV20-1	.	TRBJ2-5	TGCAGTGCTAGAGATCTCCGCCGCGGGGTGGATGAGCAGTACTTC	CSARDLRRGVDEQYF
.	TRBV20-1	TRBD1	TRBJ2-7	TGCAGTGCCGTTGACAGGGCCCTCTACGAGCAGTACTTC	CSAVDRALYEQYF
once	TRBV6-1	TRBD1	TRBJ1-6	TGTGCCAGCGCAACCGGGACAGGGGTTTCACCCCTCCACTTT	CASATGTGVSPLHF